The clone carrying this T cell receptor (beta chain) has just one count. Its antigen is as yet unknown. Relative to the germline gene, one junction end is altered; a read error may explain this. Both 60 Vbeta primers and 13 Jbeta primers went into the PCR. Profiled with immunoSEQ multiplex PCR; TCRdb holds only in-frame clones, not every one. Of around 190,000 clones listed, around 90% are singletons. This entry is derived from a study of cytomegalovirus exposure and HLA in healthy donors. The CDR3 covers 15 residues. Germline CDR1 reads MRHNA; CDR2 reads SNTAGT. General study points: Reported findings show TCR beta sequences accurately forecast HLA-A and HLA-B alleles in most subjects. A missense DCLRE1C variant was associated with V- and J-gene trimming of TCR beta chains in a later analysis, and an independent cohort replicated the association. What a later analysis reportedly showed was that an Asian-associated ancestry cluster had fewer N-insertions than the roughly 670-donor mean.

The sequenced sample was PBMCs. The rearrangement joins TRBV6-4 to TRBJ2-2; no clear D gene. This sequence was found in a boy between 2 and 10 years old in good health and CMV-seronegative. This chain's CDR3 is CASIDSNLTTGELFF. CDR3 bases: TGTGCCAGCATTGACTCTAACCTAACCACCGGGGAGCTGTTTTTT.